This paragraph reports one T cell receptor (beta chain). The germline gives CDR1 LNHDA, CDR2 SQIVND (reference sequence). The CDR3 is 13 residues long. V dropped 3 bases and J dropped 3 bases, with 9 bases sitting between them. The sample is drawn from a study of technical replicates of blood from several donors. Only in-frame clones appear in the TCRdb table, and some are missing; sequencing was by immunoSEQ multiplex PCR. The sample consists of roughly 76,000 clones, approximately 94% of them appearing once. The rearrangement links TRBV19 to TRBJ2-7; D uncertain. The clonotype comes from a human donor in good health. The sequencing sample was made of T cells isolated from PBMCs. The CDR3 sequence is CASSIQTYYEQYF. CDR3 DNA sequence: TGTGCCAGTAGTATCCAGACTTACTACGAGCAGTACTTC.